The clone carrying this TCR beta chain has more than one count but fewer than ten. Antigen: not known. The sample belongs to a study of CD8 T cells in ankylosing spondylitis. Study observations and caveats: A motif in TCR beta, a set of about 8 highly homologous variants, appeared characteristic of ankylosing spondylitis blood. Significantly higher representation of disease-linked clones was reported for matched ankylosing spondylitis synovial fluid.

V gave up 4 bases and J gave up 3 bases, with 14 bases separating them. The germline gives CDR1 SQVTM, CDR2 ANQGSEA. The CDR3 has 14 residues. Using its own MiXCR run on the 5' RACE reads, TCRdb lists one record per CDR3 protein. This sample has 750,000 to 850,000 distinct CDR3 sequences, with over 9.5% found just once. The chain recombines TRBV29-1 with TRBJ2-3, with D perhaps TRBD1 or TRBD2 (6 bases each). The source material was blood, either unsorted or a sorted T cell fraction (not recorded which). The clonotype was recovered from a male donor with ankylosing spondylitis. In nucleotides, the CDR3 is TGCAGCGTTGGGTGGGGGGACAATACAGATACGCAGTATTTT. Its translation: CSVGWGDNTDTQYF.